This T cell receptor (beta chain) was observed in a study of shared clonotypes between healthy human individuals. Findings and limits, study-wide: Non-shared clonotypes showed lower generation probabilities than clonotypes common to all four donors. Between a handful of donors, naive CD4 clonotypes were shared at a level of around 5.1%.

This clone was seen a single time. What it binds is unknown. CDR3 length: 13 residues. Trimming left V 5 bases short and J 1 base short, with 9 bases between. Per the germline V gene, CDR1 is SGDLS and CDR2 is YYNGEE. Clones were sequenced by immunoSEQ multiplex PCR, and TCRdb holds only the in-frame ones, with some missing. The sample consists of more than 400,000 clones, 90% to 97% of them appearing once. The chain has TRBV9 and TRBJ1-1, with D possibly TRBD1 on 5 matching bases. Source material: naive CD4+ T cells sorted from blood. Stated subset: CD45RA+ positively selected. The receptor was isolated from a woman aged 30 to 39 in good health. The CDR3 region is CASRETENTEAFF. The CDR3 region has the DNA TGTGCCAGCAGAGAGACAGAGAACACTGAAGCTTTCTTT.